The TCR beta chain under discussion was sequenced for a study of graft-versus-host responses after intestinal transplantation. Across the whole study: Grafts were multivisceral, liver-intestinal, or isolated intestinal. All recipients got anti-thymocyte globulin induction, then tacrolimus and steroids for three to four years.

The repertoire was sequenced with immunoSEQ multiplex PCR; TCRdb's copy has only in-frame clones and lacks some. The sample records just over 85,000 clones, roughly 90% being singletons. With regard to this clone: What it recognizes is unknown.

Germline V gene data show CDR1 as SNHLY and CDR2 as FYNNEI. V lost 6 bases to trimming and J lost 3 bases, with 14 bases between them. This CDR3 is built from 14 residues. Notes on the study in general: Recipient marrow harbored GvH clones, some of which surfaced first in ileum or blood. The study found high graft-versus-host to host-versus-graft clonal ratios in allografts of patients with graft-donor T cell macrochimerism.

The V gene is TRBV2, the J gene TRBJ1-1; possible D gene TRBD1, 6 bases. This material consisted of unstimulated CD8+ T cells sorted from spleen or lymph node cells, taken before transplant. The TCR originated in a human donor who was the organ donor for an intestinal transplant. CDR3 in DNA: TGTGCCAGCAGGCAGGACAGCCTAGACACTGAAGCTTTCTTT. It specifies CASRQDSLDTEAFF.